This T cell receptor (beta chain) was recovered during a study of T cell responses to AZD1222 COVID-19 vaccine. Study findings and constraints: A mostly white British donor set with more females was recruited, and clonal diversity was possibly underestimated. Unmutated variant regions are reportedly targeted by nearly half of spike-specific TCRs. Spike-specific TCR breadth and depth grew following two AZD1222 doses.

Produced via immunoSEQ multiplex PCR; TCRdb's table is partial and in-frame only. The data contain around 140,000 clones, over 75% of them singletons. Regarding this clone: Its antigen is not known.

This receptor was obtained from an adult in good health. The material was peripheral blood, obtained on day 0 of AZD1222 vaccination.

The CDR3 DNA reads TGTGCCAGCGGGCCCCAGGGCGCCAATGAGCAGTTCTTC. As protein: CASGPQGANEQFF. This sequence joins TRBV27 and TRBJ2-1; D perhaps matches TRBD1 (5 bases). This CDR3 contains 13 residues. CDR1 is MNHEY and CDR2 is SMNVEV in the germline V gene (reference sequence). V shed 8 bases and J shed 6 bases, with 14 bases lying between them.